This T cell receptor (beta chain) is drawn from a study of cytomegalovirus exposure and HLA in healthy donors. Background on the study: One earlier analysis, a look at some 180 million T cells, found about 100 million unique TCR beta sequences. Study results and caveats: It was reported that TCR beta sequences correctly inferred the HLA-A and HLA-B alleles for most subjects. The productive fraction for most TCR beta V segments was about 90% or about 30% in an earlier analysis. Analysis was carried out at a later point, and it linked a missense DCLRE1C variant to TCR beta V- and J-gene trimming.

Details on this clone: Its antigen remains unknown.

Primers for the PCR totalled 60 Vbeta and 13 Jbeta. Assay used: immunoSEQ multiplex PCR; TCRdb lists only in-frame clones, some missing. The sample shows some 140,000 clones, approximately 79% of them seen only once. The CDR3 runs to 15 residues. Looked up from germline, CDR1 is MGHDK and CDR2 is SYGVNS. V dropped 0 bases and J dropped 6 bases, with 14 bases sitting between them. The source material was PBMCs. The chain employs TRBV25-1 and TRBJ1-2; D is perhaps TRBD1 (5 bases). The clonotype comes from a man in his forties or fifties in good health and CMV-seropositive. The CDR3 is CASSEYDIPGDGYTF. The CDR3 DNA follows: TGTGCCAGCAGTGAATACGACATCCCGGGGGATGGCTACACCTTC.